The 28 T cell receptor beta chains in this list originate from one sample, sequenced in a study of CD8+CD57+ T cells in acquired aplastic anemia. Investigators profiled TCR beta VDJ and CDR3 from genomic DNA template. TCRdb reanalysed the reads using MiXCR and keeps one entry per CDR3 protein. The sample carries under 200,000 distinct CDR3 sequences, around half recorded once. Individuals selected for sequencing had exhibited CD8+CD57+ cell expansion on flow cytometry. The specimen was sorted CD4+, CD8+, or CD8+CD57+ T cells (not recorded which) from PBMCs. These receptors were collected from a human donor with aplastic anemia.

This clonotype was detected many times. The CDR3 here is CASSIGRGRIYGYTF. The DNA for the CDR3 is TGTGCCAGTAGTATAGGTCGGGGTCGGATCTATGGCTACACCTTC. This sequence joins TRBV19 and TRBJ1-2, with D unresolved. This CDR3 spans 15 amino acids. With 1 base removed from V and 4 bases from J, the gap between germline ends came to 13 bases. Germline CDR1 reads LNHDA; CDR2 reads SQIVND (reference sequence).

In its sample, this clonotype was seen many times. This chain uses TRBV5-8 with TRBJ2-3; TRBD1 is a possible D gene (7 bases). CDR3 length: 14 amino acids. Trimming removed 4 bases from V and 7 bases from J, with 16 bases in between. Germline CDR1 reads SGHTS; CDR2 reads YDEGEE. CDR3 residues: CASSQGVAEHTQYF. For the CDR3, the DNA is TGTGCCAGCAGCCAGGGGGTAGCGGAGCATACGCAGTATTTT.

A word on this clonotype: Being one base from a much bigger clone, this may be a read error. No conserved phenylalanine or tryptophan is present at the end of the CDR3, so a read error is the likely explanation. The chain couples TRBV7-9 to TRBJ2-7; the D is unclear. The CDR3 totals 11 residues. Germline V gene data show CDR1 as SEHNR and CDR2 as FQNEAQ (reference sequence). V lost 6 bases to trimming and J lost 5 bases, with 8 bases between them. The CDR3 sequence: CASSVFDEQYL. In DNA, the CDR3 is TGTGCCAGCAGTGTTTTCGACGAGCAGTACCTC.

The gene calls are TRBV14 and TRBJ1-2; no firm D call. Per germline, CDR1 SGHDN and CDR2 FVKESK. This CDR3 contains 15 residues. The V end was cut by 0 bases, the J end by 4 bases, with 12 bases between. CDR3 loop: CASSQDMGVFYGYTF. DNA of the CDR3: TGTGCCAGCAGCCAAGATATGGGAGTTTTCTATGGCTACACCTTC.

V gene TRBV6-5 combines with J gene TRBJ2-2; 8 bases are shared with TRBD2. Germline CDR1 reads MNHEY; CDR2 reads SVGAGI. J was trimmed by 1 base and V by 2 bases; bases with no gene match: 6. The length of the CDR3 is 17 residues. In DNA, the CDR3 is TGTGCCAGCAGTTACCCGTCCAGCGGGGGGAACACCGGGGAGCTGTTTTTT. Protein: CASSYPSSGGNTGELFF.

This clonotype was counted many times. V gene TRBV7-8 combines with J gene TRBJ2-7, with D possibly matching TRBD2 (5 bases). Trimming removed 1 base at V and 3 bases at J, with 7 bases between. Germline V gene data show CDR1 as SGHVS and CDR2 as FQNEAQ. The CDR3 runs to 13 residues. The CDR3 coding sequence is TGTGCCAGCAGCTTAGACGGGATCTACGAGCAGTACTTC. Its translation is CASSLDGIYEQYF.

This clonotype turned up a few times. V is TRBV19 and J is TRBJ1-2; 9 nucleotides match TRBD1. The germline V gene has CDR1 LNHDA and CDR2 SQIVND (reference sequence). CDR3 length: 14 residues. Losses at the gene ends were 7 bases for V and 2 bases for J; bases not matched to a gene: 5. Here the CDR3 DNA reads TGTGCCAGTACGGACAGGGGTAGAAACTATGGCTACACCTTC. The encoded protein is CASTDRGRNYGYTF. The whole variable domain, remainder taken from reference TRBV19 and TRBJ1-2, is DGGITQSPKYLFRKEGQNVTLSCEQNLNHDAMYWYRQDPGQGLRLIYYSQIVNDFQKGDIAEGYSVSREKKESFPLTVTSAQKNPTAFYLCASTDRGRNYGYTFGSGTRLTVV.

The rearrangement uses TRBV5-1 and TRBJ2-5; D perhaps matches TRBD2 (5 bases). Germline CDR1 is SGHRS and CDR2 is YFSETQ. The CDR3 is made up of 13 amino acids. V shed 5 bases and J shed 0 bases, with 8 bases lying between them. In DNA form, the CDR3 reads TGCGCCAGCAGAGCGGACTACCAAGAGACCCAGTACTTC. The encoded protein is CASRADYQETQYF.

This clonotype showed up just a few times. The chain uses TRBV7-9 and TRBJ2-5; no clear D. Trimming stripped 2 bases from V and 3 bases from J, with 4 bases between. In germline, CDR1 is SEHNR, CDR2 FQNEAQ (reference sequence). This CDR3 has 12 residues. CDR3 sequence (DNA): TGTGCCAGCAGCTTAAAGGAAGAGACCCAGTACTTC. It yields the protein CASSLKEETQYF.

The chain carries TRBV29-1 and TRBJ2-7; D perhaps matches TRBD2 (6 bases). Germline values: CDR1 SQVTM, CDR2 ANQGSEA. Deletions cut 6 bases from V and 4 bases from J, with 10 bases between. The CDR3 has 11 amino acids. The CDR3 sequence is CSVALAYEQYF. CDR3 nucleotides: TGCAGCGTCGCCCTAGCGTACGAGCAGTACTTC.

This clonotype was counted many times. This chain links TRBV20-1 with TRBJ2-3, with TRBD2 matching 14 bases. CDR3 length equals 16 residues. Germline V gene lookup returns CDR1 DFQATT and CDR2 SNEGSKA (reference sequence). Germline trimming cut 3 bases from V and 4 bases from J; bases unmatched to any gene: 6. The CDR3 DNA follows: TGCAGTGCTAGGGGGACTAGCGGGAGTACCGCAGATACGCAGTATTTT. It yields the protein CSARGTSGSTADTQYF.

Comments on this clonotype: This could be a read error, since a much larger clone is one nucleotide away. The chain links TRBV25-1 to TRBJ2-1; D is perhaps TRBD2 (6 bases). The length of the CDR3 is 14 residues. CDR1 and CDR2 from the germline V gene are MGHDK and SYGVNS. Here the CDR3 reads CASSFGGIRNGQFF. The DNA for the CDR3 is TGTGCCAGCAGCTTTGGCGGGATTAGGAATGGGCAGTTCTTC.

The table lists this clonotype with many counts. This likely comes from a read error, as the CDR3 has no conserved phenylalanine or tryptophan at its end. V is TRBV24-1 and J is TRBJ1-1; D possibly corresponds to TRBD1 (5 bases). This CDR3 spans 13 amino acids. Germline V gene data show CDR1 as KGHDR and CDR2 as SFDVKD. Between the trimmed V and J ends, which lost 9 bases and 4 bases, there was a span of 14 bases. For the CDR3, the DNA is TGTGCCACCTCGCGAGGAGGGGCCACTGAAGCTTTCCTT. Residues: CATSRGGATEAFL.

This chain connects TRBV11-3 to TRBJ2-5, with 9 bases identical to TRBD2. V shed 5 bases, J shed 5 bases, and the junction held 9 bases outside the gene matches. Per germline, CDR1 SGHNT and CDR2 YENEEA. There are 15 residues in the CDR3. This CDR3 reads CASSKGLAYAETQYF. The DNA of the CDR3 is TGTGCCAGCAGCAAAGGACTAGCGTACGCCGAGACCCAGTACTTC.

This clonotype was seen ten or more times. In nucleotides, the CDR3 is TGTGCCACCAGTGCCCTGCAGAGCACCGGGGAGCTGTTTTTT. This encodes CATSALQSTGELFF. This sequence joins TRBV24-1 and TRBJ2-2; the D is unclear. From germline, CDR1 is KGHDR and CDR2 SFDVKD. With 5 bases removed from V and 4 bases from J, the gap between germline ends came to 10 bases. The CDR3 spans 14 residues.

This clonotype was detected a few times. CDR3 DNA sequence: TGTGCTAGTGCCCGGGACGGAAATAGCAATCAGCCCCAGCATTTT. This sequence encodes CASARDGNSNQPQHF. V gene TRBV12-5 combines with J gene TRBJ1-5; possible D gene TRBD1, 5 bases. The CDR3 has 15 residues. V lost 7 bases and J 0 bases, leaving 13 bases between the germline ends. The V gene's germline CDR1 is LGHNT and CDR2 FRNRAP.

This chain connects TRBV2 to TRBJ2-7; unclear D gene. The germline V and J ends were trimmed by 4 bases and 0 bases, with 13 bases remaining between them. The CDR3 is 15 amino acids. CDR1 and CDR2 from the germline V gene are SNHLY and FYNNEI. DNA of the CDR3: TGTGCCAGCAGTGCCCCGCTCCGATCCTCCTACGAGCAGTACTTC. Its protein product is CASSAPLRSSYEQYF.

This clonotype was recorded at least ten times. The chain has TRBV11-3 and TRBJ2-1; TRBD2 matches at 9 bases. The CDR3 has 14 amino acids. With V trimmed by 3 bases and J by 8 bases, 5 bases remained unmatched. CDR1 and CDR2 (germline): SGHNT, YENEEA. CDR3 sequence reads: CASSFWGLAHEQFF. DNA of the CDR3: TGTGCCAGCAGCTTCTGGGGACTAGCTCATGAGCAGTTCTTC. Supplemented by reference TRBV11-3 and TRBJ2-1, the full variable domain reads EAGVVQSPRYKIIEKKQPVAFWCNPISGHNTLYWYLQNLGQGPELLIRYENEEAVDDSQLPKDRFSAERLKGVDSTLKIQPAELGDSAVYLCASSFWGLAHEQFFGPGTRLTVL.

The chain joins TRBV29-1 to TRBJ1-1; TRBD1 might be the D (5 bases). V dropped 8 bases and J dropped 4 bases, with 8 bases sitting between them. The CDR3 loop spans 10 amino acids. Germline CDR1 is SQVTM and CDR2 is ANQGSEA. The CDR3: CSPGRTEAFF. The DNA for the CDR3 is TGCAGCCCGGGGCGCACTGAAGCTTTCTTT.

V usage is TRBV10-2 and J usage is TRBJ2-1, with TRBD2 matching over 11 bases. The CDR3 extends over 14 amino acids. Germline trimming cut 7 bases from V and 13 bases from J; bases unmatched to any gene: 12. Germline loops: CDR1 WSHSY, CDR2 SAAADI. The CDR3 DNA is TGCGCCAGCAAAGTAGCGGGGGGGTCGTTCGAACAGTTCTTC. Translation gives CASKVAGGSFEQFF.

The chain carries TRBV24-1 and TRBJ2-3; D uncertain. V lost 0 bases to trimming and J lost 4 bases, with 13 bases between them. There are 16 residues in the CDR3. CDR1 and CDR2 (germline): KGHDR, SFDVKD. In DNA, the CDR3 is TGTGCCACCAGTGATTTGGACCAAACCTCGGCAGATACGCAGTATTTT. Its translation: CATSDLDQTSADTQYF.

There are many counts of this clonotype. CDR3 nucleotide sequence: TGTGCCAGCAGTGTGTCCCGGGACGGCTACACCTTC. It yields the protein CASSVSRDGYTF. This chain joins TRBV6-1 and TRBJ1-2; weak D call: TRBD1 (5 bases). V lost 4 bases and J 8 bases, leaving 11 bases between the germline ends. The germline V gene has CDR1 MNHNS and CDR2 SASEGT. The CDR3 totals 12 residues.

This clonotype showed up many times. The rearrangement uses TRBV11-3 and TRBJ1-2; D remains ambiguous. Looked up from germline, CDR1 is SGHNT and CDR2 is YENEEA. The CDR3 sequence is 13 residues long. Trimming removed 0 bases at V and 6 bases at J, with 8 bases between. CDR3 bases: TGTGCCAGCAGCTTAGACCCCATCGATGGCTACACCTTC. Residues: CASSLDPIDGYTF. Full variable domain (remainder filled in from reference TRBV11-3 and TRBJ1-2): EAGVVQSPRYKIIEKKQPVAFWCNPISGHNTLYWYLQNLGQGPELLIRYENEEAVDDSQLPKDRFSAERLKGVDSTLKIQPAELGDSAVYLCASSLDPIDGYTFGSGTRLTVV.

The V gene is TRBV19, the J gene TRBJ1-1, with D tentatively TRBD1 (5 bases). The V gene's germline CDR1 is LNHDA and CDR2 SQIVND (reference sequence). The CDR3 spans 15 residues. V was cut by 3 bases and J by 3 bases, with 14 bases left in between. This chain's CDR3 is CASSIGGGIYTEAFF. For the CDR3, the DNA is TGTGCCAGTAGTATCGGCGGGGGTATATACACTGAAGCTTTCTTT.

This clonotype was picked up many times. This chain uses TRBV4-2 with TRBJ2-3; D unresolved. CDR1 and CDR2 (germline): LGHNA, YNFKEQ. Trimming left V 6 bases short and J 4 bases short, with 8 bases between. This CDR3 comprises 12 residues. CDR3 region: CASRAQSDTQYF. CDR3 DNA sequence: TGTGCCAGCAGAGCGCAGTCAGATACGCAGTATTTT.

J is TRBJ1-1 and V is TRBV7-9; D unclear. Trimming shortened V by 0 bases and J by 8 bases, and 4 bases separated the two germline ends. From germline, CDR1 is SEHNR and CDR2 FQNEAQ (reference sequence). The CDR3 has 11 residues. This CDR3 is CASSLAPEAFF. CDR3 nucleotides: TGTGCCAGCAGCTTAGCGCCCGAAGCTTTCTTT.

The chain employs TRBV7-2 and TRBJ2-5; D not resolved. This CDR3 comprises 14 residues. Per the germline V gene, CDR1 is SGHTA and CDR2 is FQGNSA. The ends were cut back, 3 bases at V and 13 bases at J, with 21 bases in the middle. CDR3 residues: CASSFQPSQEIRYF. CDR3 bases: TGTGCCAGCAGCTTTCAACCGAGCCAAGAGATCCGGTACTTC. The variable domain in full, completed from reference TRBV7-2 and TRBJ2-5, reads GAGVSQSPSNKVTEKGKDVELRCDPISGHTALYWYRQSLGQGLEFLIYFQGNSAPDKSGLPSDRFSAERTGGSVSTLTIQRTQQEDSAVYLCASSFQPSQEIRYFGPGTRLLVL.

This clonotype was counted ten times or more. The rearrangement links TRBV9 to TRBJ2-5; D is undetermined. The germline V gene has CDR1 SGDLS and CDR2 YYNGEE. Trimming removed 2 bases from V and 4 bases from J, with 21 bases in between. This CDR3 comprises 17 residues. The DNA of the CDR3 is TGTGCCAGCAGCGTCGGTTCGGGTATTCGCTACGGAGAGACCCAGTACTTC. Encoded protein: CASSVGSGIRYGETQYF.